Listed below are T cell receptor beta chains from one sample, sequenced in a study of regulatory T cells in long-lasting Graves disease. TCRdb passed the multiplex PCR reads through MiXCR, listing each CDR3 protein once. The sample records approximately 400,000 distinct CDR3 sequences, under 15% being singletons. The sample was also linked to a second study, of T cells in Graves' hyperthyroidism and ophthalmopathy.

The sample was peripheral blood mononuclear cells (PBMCs), taken at new diagnosis, from a patient treated with antithyroid drugs. The receptor source for this set is a woman in her twenties or thirties with Graves disease. Each CDR3 is given with its conserved first and last residue. D genes are given only for firm matches. Size is stated for part of the rows, as once, few or many counts, or as a class when the clone is expanded.

d_call	j_call	clone_size	v_call	cdr3_aa
-	TRBJ1-6	-	TRBV12-3/TRBV12-4	CASSPDSYNSPLHF
TRBD1	TRBJ2-5	many	TRBV27	CASSFLAGGGETQYF
TRBD1	TRBJ1-6	many	TRBV11-3	CASRTTQGVYSPLHF
-	TRBJ2-5	many	TRBV5-1	CASSTRRGEGQETQYF
TRBD2	TRBJ2-7	few	TRBV9	CASSSGLAPPLEQYF
TRBD1	TRBJ2-7	-	TRBV27	CASSPAGTGISYEQYF
-	TRBJ1-1	many	TRBV19	CASSPGAERLVTEAFF
TRBD2	TRBJ2-1	-	TRBV2	CASSGAGGSSYNGQFF
TRBD1	TRBJ1-2	few	TRBV4-1	CASSQPLDRGSEGYTF
-	TRBJ2-5	-	TRBV5-1	CASSLVPQETQYF
-	TRBJ1-1	many	TRBV24-1	CATSDGWEAFF
-	TRBJ1-1	many	TRBV20-1	CSASPGEIGEAFF
TRBD1	TRBJ2-1	-	TRBV29-1	CSVEMPDRVEQFF
-	TRBJ2-3	many	TRBV12-3/TRBV12-4	CASSLRYLGTQYF
TRBD1	TRBJ1-5	many	TRBV18	CASSDRVEGSNQPQHF
-	TRBJ1-1	few	TRBV12-3/TRBV12-4	CACSLVSQGTSFF
-	TRBJ1-1	few	TRBV9	CASSTTPGGTEAFF
-	TRBJ2-5	many	TRBV4-1	CASSQDLGWWDTQETQYF
-	TRBJ1-1	few	TRBV6-5	CASSYSDTLGEAFF
-	TRBJ2-3	many	TRBV13	CASSLIGTDTQYF
-	TRBJ2-7	many	TRBV13	CASSPPAVGLYEQYF
TRBD2	TRBJ2-5	many	TRBV20-1	CSARVAGGEETQYF
TRBD2	TRBJ2-2	many	TRBV20-1	CSARAGGSTGELFF
-	TRBJ2-7	-	TRBV27	CASSLEGAGRGEQYF
-	TRBJ2-3	-	TRBV7-3	CASSLMGRRRDTDTQYF
TRBD2	TRBJ2-1	many	TRBV11-3	CASSLDLGGSAYNEQFF
TRBD1	TRBJ1-5	few	TRBV15	CATSRTNHPGQRNQPQHF
-	TRBJ2-1	-	TRBV20-1	CSASSGGEVGEQFF
TRBD1	TRBJ1-6	many	TRBV12-3/TRBV12-4	CASSLRQGANSPLHF
TRBD1	TRBJ2-2	few	TRBV7-9	CASSRRQGANTGELFF
TRBD2	TRBJ2-4	few	TRBV7-8	CASSQESGRLGGVAKNIQYF
-	TRBJ1-2	many	TRBV27	CASKGSGYGYTF
TRBD1	TRBJ1-5	many	TRBV3-1	CASSSNRGHQPQHF
-	TRBJ2-7	-	TRBV9	CASSVGGSKNEQYF
TRBD1	TRBJ2-5	many	TRBV3-1	CASSLGTDGETQYF
-	TRBJ1-1	many	TRBV27	CASSLWPSNTEAFF
-	TRBJ2-1	few	TRBV30	CAWGQPRDGSYNEQFF
-	TRBJ2-1	many	TRBV11-3	CASSPSDSNNEQFF
-	TRBJ1-1	-	TRBV10-2	CASSQWSGEAFF
TRBD2	TRBJ2-1	many	TRBV2	CASSAAGGSYNEQFF
TRBD1	TRBJ2-2	-	TRBV28	CASTRGGTGNGELFF
TRBD2	TRBJ2-5	few	TRBV6-1	CASSEATSGFQETQYF
TRBD2	TRBJ2-5	few	TRBV15	CATSRGFAGGPEETQYF
-	TRBJ1-1	many	TRBV27	CASSLGMLRTEAFF
TRBD1	TRBJ2-7	few	TRBV4-2	CASSPQNARQGPDEQYF
-	TRBJ2-5	few	TRBV5-4	CASSSGDSTWETQYF
TRBD2	TRBJ2-3	-	TRBV19	CASSNLETSGTQYF